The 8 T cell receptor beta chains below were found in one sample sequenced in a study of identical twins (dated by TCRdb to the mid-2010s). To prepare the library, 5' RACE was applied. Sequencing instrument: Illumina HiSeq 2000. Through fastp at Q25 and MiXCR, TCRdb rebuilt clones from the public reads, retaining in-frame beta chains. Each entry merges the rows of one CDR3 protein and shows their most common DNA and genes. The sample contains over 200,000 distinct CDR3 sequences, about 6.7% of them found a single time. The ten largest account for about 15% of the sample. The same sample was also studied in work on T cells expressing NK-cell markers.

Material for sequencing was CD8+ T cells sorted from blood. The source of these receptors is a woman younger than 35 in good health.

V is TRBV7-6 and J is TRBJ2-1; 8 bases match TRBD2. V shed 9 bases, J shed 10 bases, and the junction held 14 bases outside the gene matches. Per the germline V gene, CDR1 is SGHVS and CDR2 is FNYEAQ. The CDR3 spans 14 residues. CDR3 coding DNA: TGTGCCAGTCTCGCGGCGGGAGGCGTCGGGGAGCAGTTCTTC. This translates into CASLAAGGVGEQFF. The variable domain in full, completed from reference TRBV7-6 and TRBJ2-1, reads GAGVSQSPRYKVTKRGQDVALRCDPISGHVSLYWYRQALGQGPEFLTYFNYEAQQDKSGLPNDRFSAERPEGSISTLTIQRTEQRDSAMYRCASLAAGGVGEQFFGPGTRLTVL.

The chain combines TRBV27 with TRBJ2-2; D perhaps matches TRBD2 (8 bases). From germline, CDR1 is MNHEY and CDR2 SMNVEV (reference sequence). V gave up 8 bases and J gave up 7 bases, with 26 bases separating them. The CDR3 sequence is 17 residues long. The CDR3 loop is CASAKGAPGLGIGELFF. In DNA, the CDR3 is TGTGCCAGCGCCAAGGGGGCTCCGGGACTAGGGATCGGGGAGCTGTTTTTT.

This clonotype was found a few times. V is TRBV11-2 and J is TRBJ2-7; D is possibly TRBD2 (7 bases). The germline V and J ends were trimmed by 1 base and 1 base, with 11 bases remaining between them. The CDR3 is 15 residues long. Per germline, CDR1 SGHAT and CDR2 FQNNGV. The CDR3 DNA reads TGTGCCAGCAGCTTAGGCGGGGGCGCATCCTACGAGCAGTACTTC. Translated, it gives CASSLGGGASYEQYF.

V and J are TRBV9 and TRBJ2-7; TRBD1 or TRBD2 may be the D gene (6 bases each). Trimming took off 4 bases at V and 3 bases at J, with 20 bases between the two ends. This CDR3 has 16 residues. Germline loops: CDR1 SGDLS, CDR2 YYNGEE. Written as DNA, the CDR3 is TGTGCCAGCAGCCCCCGTAGGGGCGGGACACTCTACGAGCAGTACTTC. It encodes CASSPRRGGTLYEQYF.

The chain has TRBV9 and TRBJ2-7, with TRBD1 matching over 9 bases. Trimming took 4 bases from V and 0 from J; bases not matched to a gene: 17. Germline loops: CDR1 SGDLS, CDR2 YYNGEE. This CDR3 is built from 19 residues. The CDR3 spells CASSFSPGTGTITSYEQYF. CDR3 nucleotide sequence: TGTGCCAGCAGCTTCTCTCCCGGGACAGGGACAATTACCTCCTACGAGCAGTACTTC.

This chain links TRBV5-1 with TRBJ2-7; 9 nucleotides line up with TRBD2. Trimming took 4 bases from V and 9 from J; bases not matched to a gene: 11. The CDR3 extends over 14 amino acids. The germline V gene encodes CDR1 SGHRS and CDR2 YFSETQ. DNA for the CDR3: TGCGCCAGCAGCCCAACTGGCGGGAGGGCCCGGCAGTACTTC. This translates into CASSPTGGRARQYF.

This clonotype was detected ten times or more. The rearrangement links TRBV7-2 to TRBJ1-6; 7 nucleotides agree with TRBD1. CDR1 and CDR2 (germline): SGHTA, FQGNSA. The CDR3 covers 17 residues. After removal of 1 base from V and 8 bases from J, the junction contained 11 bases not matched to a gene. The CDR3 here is CASSLGGGGTVYSPLHF. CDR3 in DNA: TGTGCCAGCAGCTTAGGGGGAGGAGGGACAGTCTATTCACCCCTCCACTTT.

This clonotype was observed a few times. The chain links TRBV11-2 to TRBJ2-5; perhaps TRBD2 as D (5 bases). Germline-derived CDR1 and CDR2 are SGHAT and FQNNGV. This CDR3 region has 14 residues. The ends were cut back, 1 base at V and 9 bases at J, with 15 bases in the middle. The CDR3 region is CASSLGAGLEAQYF. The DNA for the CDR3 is TGTGCCAGCAGCTTAGGGGCAGGCCTGGAGGCCCAGTACTTC.